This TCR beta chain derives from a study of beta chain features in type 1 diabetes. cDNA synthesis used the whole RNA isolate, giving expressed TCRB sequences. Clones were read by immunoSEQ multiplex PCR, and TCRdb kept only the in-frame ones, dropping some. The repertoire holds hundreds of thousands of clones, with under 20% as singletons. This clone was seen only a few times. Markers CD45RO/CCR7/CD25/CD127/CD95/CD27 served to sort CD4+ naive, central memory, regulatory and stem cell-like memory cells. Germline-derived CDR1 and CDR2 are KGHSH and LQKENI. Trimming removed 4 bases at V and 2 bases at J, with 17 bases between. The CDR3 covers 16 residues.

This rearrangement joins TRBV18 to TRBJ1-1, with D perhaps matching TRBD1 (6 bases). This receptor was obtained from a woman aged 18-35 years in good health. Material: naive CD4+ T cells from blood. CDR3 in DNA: TGTGCCAGCTCACTGGGCCTCGGACAGTCCAACACTGAAGCTTTCTTT. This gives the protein CASSLGLGQSNTEAFF. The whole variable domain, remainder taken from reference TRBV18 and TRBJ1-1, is NAGVMQNPRHLVRRRGQEARLRCSPMKGHSHVYWYRQLPEEGLKFMVYLQKENIIDESGMPKERFSAEFPKEGPSILRIQQVVRGDSAAYFCASSLGLGQSNTEAFFGQGTRLTVV.